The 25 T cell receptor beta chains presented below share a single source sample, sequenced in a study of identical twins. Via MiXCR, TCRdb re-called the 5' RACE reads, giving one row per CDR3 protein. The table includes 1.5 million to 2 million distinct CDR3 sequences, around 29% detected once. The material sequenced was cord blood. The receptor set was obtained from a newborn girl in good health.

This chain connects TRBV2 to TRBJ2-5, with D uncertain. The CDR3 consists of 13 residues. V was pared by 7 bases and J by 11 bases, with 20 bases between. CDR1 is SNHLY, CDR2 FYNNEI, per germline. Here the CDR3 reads CASISQSYNEQYF. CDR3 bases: TGTGCCAGCATTTCCCAGAGCTACAATGAGCAGTACTTC. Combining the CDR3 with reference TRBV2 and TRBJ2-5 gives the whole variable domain EPEVTQTPSHQVTQMGQEVILRCVPISNHLYFYWYRQILGQKVEFLVSFYNNEISEKSEIFDDQFSVERPDGSNFTLKIRSTKLEDSAMYFCASISQSYNEQYFGPGTRLLVL.

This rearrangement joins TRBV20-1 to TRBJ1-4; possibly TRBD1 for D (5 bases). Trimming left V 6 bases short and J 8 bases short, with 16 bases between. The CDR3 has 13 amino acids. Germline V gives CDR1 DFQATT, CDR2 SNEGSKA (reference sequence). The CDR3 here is CSAGRGRDEKLFF. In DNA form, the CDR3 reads TGCAGTGCCGGACGGGGCAGGGACGAAAAACTGTTTTTT.

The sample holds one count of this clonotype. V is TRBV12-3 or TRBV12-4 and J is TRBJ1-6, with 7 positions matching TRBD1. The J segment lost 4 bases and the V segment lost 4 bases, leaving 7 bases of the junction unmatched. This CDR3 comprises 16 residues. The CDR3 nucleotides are TGTGCCAGCAGTTCCAGGGGGTTCTTGTATAATTCACCCCTCCACTTT. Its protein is CASSSRGFLYNSPLHF.

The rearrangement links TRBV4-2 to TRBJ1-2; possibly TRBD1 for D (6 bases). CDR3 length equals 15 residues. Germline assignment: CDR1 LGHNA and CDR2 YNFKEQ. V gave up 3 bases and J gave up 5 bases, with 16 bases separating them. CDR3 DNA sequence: TGTGCCAGCAGCCAGCCCACCCAGGGGCTTTATGGCTACACCTTC. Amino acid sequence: CASSQPTQGLYGYTF.

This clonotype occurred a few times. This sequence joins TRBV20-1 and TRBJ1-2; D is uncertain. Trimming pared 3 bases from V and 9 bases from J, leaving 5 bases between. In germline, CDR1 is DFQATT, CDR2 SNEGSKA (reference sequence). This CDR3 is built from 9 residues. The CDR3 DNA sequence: TGCAGTGCTAGGGAAAGCTACACCTTC. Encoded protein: CSARESYTF.

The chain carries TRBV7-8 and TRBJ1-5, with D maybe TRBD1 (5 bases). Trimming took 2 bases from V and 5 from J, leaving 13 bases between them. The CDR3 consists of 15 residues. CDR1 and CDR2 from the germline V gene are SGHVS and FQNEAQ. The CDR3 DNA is TGTGCCAGCAGCTTACTTGGGGCAGGCCATCAGCCCCAGCATTTT. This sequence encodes CASSLLGAGHQPQHF.

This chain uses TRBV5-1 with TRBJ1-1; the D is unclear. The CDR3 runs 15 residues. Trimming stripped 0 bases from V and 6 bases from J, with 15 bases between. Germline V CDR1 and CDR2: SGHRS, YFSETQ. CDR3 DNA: TGCGCCAGCAGCTTGGTCTTAAGTGTTAGTTCTGAAGCTTTCTTT. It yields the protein CASSLVLSVSSEAFF.

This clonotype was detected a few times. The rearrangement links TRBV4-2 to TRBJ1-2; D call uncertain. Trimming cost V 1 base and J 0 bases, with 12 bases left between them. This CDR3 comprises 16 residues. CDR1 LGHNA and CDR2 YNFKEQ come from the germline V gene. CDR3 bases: TGTGCCAGCAGCCAAGCGCTCGGGCCGCCTAACTATGGCTACACCTTC. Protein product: CASSQALGPPNYGYTF.

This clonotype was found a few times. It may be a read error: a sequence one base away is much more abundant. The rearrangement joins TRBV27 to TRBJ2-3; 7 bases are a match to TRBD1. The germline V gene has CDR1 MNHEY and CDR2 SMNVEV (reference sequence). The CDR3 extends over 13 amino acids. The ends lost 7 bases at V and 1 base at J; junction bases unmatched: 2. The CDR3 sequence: CASNDRGTDTQYF. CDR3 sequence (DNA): TGTGCCAGCAATGACAGGGGCACAGATACGCAGTATTTT.

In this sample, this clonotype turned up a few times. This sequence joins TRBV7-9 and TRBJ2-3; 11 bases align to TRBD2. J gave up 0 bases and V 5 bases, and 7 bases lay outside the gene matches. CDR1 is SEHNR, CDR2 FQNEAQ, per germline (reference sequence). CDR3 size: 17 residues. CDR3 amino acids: CASSPTTSGGSTDTQYF. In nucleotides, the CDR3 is TGTGCCAGCAGCCCTACCACTAGCGGGGGTAGCACAGATACGCAGTATTTT. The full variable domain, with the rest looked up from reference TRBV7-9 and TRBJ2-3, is DTGVSQNPRHKITKRGQNVTFRCDPISEHNRLYWYRQTLGQGPEFLTYFQNEAQLEKSRLLSDRFSAERPKGSFSTLEIQRTEQGDSAMYLCASSPTTSGGSTDTQYFGPGTRLTVL.

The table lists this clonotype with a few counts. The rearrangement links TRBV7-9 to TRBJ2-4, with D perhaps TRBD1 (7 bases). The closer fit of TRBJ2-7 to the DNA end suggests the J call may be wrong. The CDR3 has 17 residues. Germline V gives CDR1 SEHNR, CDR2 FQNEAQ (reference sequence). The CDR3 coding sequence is TGTGCCAGCAGCTTGAAAGGACAGGCGGGAAGATACTACGAGCAGTACTTC. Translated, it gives CASSLKGQAGRYYEQYF.

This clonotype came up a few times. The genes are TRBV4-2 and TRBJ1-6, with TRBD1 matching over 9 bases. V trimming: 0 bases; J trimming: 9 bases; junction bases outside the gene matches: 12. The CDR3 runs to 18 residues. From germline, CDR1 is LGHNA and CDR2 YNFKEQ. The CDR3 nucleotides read TGTGCCAGCAGCCAAGATCCGTGGGGGACAGGGTCGTCTTCACCCCTCCACTTT. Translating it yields CASSQDPWGTGSSSPLHF.

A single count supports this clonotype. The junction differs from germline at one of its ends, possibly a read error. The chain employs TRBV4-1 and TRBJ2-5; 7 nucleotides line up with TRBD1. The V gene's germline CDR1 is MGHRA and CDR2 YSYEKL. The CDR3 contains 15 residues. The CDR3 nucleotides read TGCGCCAGCGGCCAAGATCCGGGACAGAAAGAGACCCAGTACTTC. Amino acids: CASGQDPGQKETQYF.

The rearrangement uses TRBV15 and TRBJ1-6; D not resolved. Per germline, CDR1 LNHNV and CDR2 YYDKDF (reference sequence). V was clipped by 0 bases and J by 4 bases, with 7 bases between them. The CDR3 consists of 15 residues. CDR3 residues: CATSRERDYNSPLHF. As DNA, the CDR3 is TGTGCCACCAGCAGAGAGAGGGATTATAATTCACCCCTCCACTTT.

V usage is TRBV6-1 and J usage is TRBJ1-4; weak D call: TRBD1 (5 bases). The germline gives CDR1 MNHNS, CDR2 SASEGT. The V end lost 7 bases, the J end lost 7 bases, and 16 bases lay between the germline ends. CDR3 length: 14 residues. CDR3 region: CASNSDTPREKLFF. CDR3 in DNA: TGTGCCAGCAATTCGGACACCCCACGTGAAAAACTGTTTTTT.

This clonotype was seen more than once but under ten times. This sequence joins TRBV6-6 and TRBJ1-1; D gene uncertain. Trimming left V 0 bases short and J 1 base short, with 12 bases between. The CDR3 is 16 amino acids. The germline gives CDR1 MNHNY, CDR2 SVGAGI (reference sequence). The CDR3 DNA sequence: TGTGCCAGCAGTTACTCTCAACTTAAGCAGAACACTGAAGCTTTCTTT. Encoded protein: CASSYSQLKQNTEAFF.

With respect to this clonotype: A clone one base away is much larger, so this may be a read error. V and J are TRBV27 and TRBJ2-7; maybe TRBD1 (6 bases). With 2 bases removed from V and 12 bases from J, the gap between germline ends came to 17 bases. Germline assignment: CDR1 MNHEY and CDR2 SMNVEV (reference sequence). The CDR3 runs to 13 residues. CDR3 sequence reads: CASSLRRRDIRYF. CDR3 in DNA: TGTGCCAGCAGTTTAAGGAGAAGGGACATTCGGTACTTC.

In DNA, the CDR3 is TGTGCCAGCAGCTTTCGACCGTTCAATCAGCCCCAGCATTTT. The encoded protein is CASSFRPFNQPQHF. The V gene is TRBV7-8, the J gene TRBJ1-5; D uncertain. V was cut by 3 bases and J by 3 bases, with 9 bases left in between. This CDR3 contains 14 residues. Per the germline V gene, CDR1 is SGHVS and CDR2 is FQNEAQ.

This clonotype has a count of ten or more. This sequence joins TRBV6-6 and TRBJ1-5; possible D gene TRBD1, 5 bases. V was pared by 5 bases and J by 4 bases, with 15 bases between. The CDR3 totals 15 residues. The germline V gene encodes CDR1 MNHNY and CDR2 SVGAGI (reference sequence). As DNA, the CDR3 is TGTGCCAGCAGTGCCCAGGGACGTTTAAATCAGCCCCAGCATTTT. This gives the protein CASSAQGRLNQPQHF.

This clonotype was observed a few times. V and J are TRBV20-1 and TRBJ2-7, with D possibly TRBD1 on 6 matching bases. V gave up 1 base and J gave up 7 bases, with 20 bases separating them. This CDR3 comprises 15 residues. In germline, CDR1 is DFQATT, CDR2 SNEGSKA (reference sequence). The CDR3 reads CSARGGRWAYNEQYF. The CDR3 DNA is TGCAGTGCTAGAGGGGGGCGGTGGGCCTACAATGAGCAGTACTTC.

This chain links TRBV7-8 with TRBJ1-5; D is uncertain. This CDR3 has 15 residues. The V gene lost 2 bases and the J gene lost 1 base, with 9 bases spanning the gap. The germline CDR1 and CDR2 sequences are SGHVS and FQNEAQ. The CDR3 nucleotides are TGTGCCAGCAGCTTAATTAGAGACAGCAATCAGCCCCAGCATTTT. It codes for CASSLIRDSNQPQHF.

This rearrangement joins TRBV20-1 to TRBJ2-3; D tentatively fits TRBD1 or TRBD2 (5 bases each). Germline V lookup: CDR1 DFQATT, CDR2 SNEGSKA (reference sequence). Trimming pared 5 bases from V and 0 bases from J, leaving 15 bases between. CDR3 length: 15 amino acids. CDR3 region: CSAGKGTTSTDTQYF. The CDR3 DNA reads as TGCAGTGCTGGAAAAGGGACCACTAGCACAGATACGCAGTATTTT.

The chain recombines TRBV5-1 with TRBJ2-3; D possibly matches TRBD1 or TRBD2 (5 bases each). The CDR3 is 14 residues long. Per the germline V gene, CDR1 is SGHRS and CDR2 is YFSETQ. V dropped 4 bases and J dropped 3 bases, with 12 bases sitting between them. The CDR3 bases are TGCGCCAGCAGCCCGGACGGGGCGACAGATACGCAGTATTTT. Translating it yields CASSPDGATDTQYF.

The CDR3 DNA reads TGTGCCAGCAGCCAAACTGACAGGGCCTACGAGCAGTACTTC. It specifies CASSQTDRAYEQYF. The chain carries TRBV11-2 and TRBJ2-7, with 7 bases aligning to TRBD1. Germline V gene lookup returns CDR1 SGHAT and CDR2 FQNNGV. V lost 5 bases, J lost 2 bases, and 6 bases stayed unmatched. The CDR3 spans 14 residues.

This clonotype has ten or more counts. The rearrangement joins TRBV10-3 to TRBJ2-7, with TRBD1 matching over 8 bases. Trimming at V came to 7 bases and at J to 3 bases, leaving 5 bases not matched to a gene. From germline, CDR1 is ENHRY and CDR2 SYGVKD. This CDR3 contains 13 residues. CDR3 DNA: TGTGCCATCAACCGACAGGGGAACTACGAGCAGTACTTC. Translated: CAINRQGNYEQYF.